These 9 T cell receptor beta chains originate from one sample sequenced in a study of T cell repertoires in cytomegalovirus infection. TCRdb re-called the reads through MiXCR, storing one row per CDR3 protein. Of some 180,000 distinct CDR3 sequences listed, more than 9% were seen once; the top ten hold approximately 4.2%. The source material was PBMCs. The receptor set was obtained from a human donor in good health (CMV status not recorded). Some clones in this sample may be carry-over from other donors' samples.

In its sample, this clonotype was seen many times. This chain links TRBV7-2 with TRBJ1-2, with D uncertain. V was trimmed by 3 bases and J by 2 bases, leaving 10 bases between them. Germline CDR1 is SGHTA and CDR2 is FQGNSA. This CDR3 is 14 amino acids long. The CDR3 protein is CASSLRRENYGYTF. DNA for the CDR3: TGTGCCAGCAGCTTGCGACGGGAGAACTATGGCTACACCTTC.

At least ten counts were recorded for this clonotype. The genes are TRBV11-1 and TRBJ2-2; 8 bases are a match to TRBD2. V lost 5 bases, J lost 6 bases, and 11 bases stayed unmatched. CDR1 SGHAT and CDR2 FQDESV come from the germline V gene (reference sequence). The CDR3 totals 16 residues. CDR3 protein: CASSQTSGSPSGELFF. The CDR3 DNA sequence: TGTGCCAGCAGCCAGACGAGCGGGAGTCCGTCCGGGGAGCTGTTTTTT.

This clonotype has a count of ten or more. The rearrangement uses TRBV7-8 and TRBJ1-1; 7 bases are a match to TRBD1. The CDR3 is 15 residues long. Unmatched junction bases numbered 6, after V lost 5 bases and J lost 0 bases. The germline V gene has CDR1 SGHVS and CDR2 FQNEAQ. This CDR3 reads CASSRGGRMNTEAFF. The CDR3 DNA reads as TGTGCCAGCAGCCGAGGGGGCAGGATGAACACTGAAGCTTTCTTT.

In its sample, this clonotype was seen many times. V and J are TRBV11-2 and TRBJ1-3; maybe TRBD1 (5 bases). Trimming cost V 4 bases and J 1 base, with 11 bases left between them. Germline V lookup: CDR1 SGHAT, CDR2 FQNNGV. This CDR3 has 15 residues. CDR3 nucleotides: TGTGCCAGCAGCTCGCAGGGAGTTTCTGGAAACACCATATATTTT. It encodes CASSSQGVSGNTIYF.

This clonotype showed up many times. V gene TRBV18 combines with J gene TRBJ2-7, with 11 positions matching TRBD1. Per the germline V gene, CDR1 is KGHSH and CDR2 is LQKENI. V was clipped by 3 bases and J by 2 bases; unmatched bases: 3. This CDR3 comprises 15 residues. CDR3 nucleotides: TGTGCCAGCTCACCCGGGACAGGGGGAACCTACGAGCAGTACTTC. Protein: CASSPGTGGTYEQYF. The variable domain in full, with the rest retrieved from reference TRBV18 and TRBJ2-7, is NAGVMQNPRHLVRRRGQEARLRCSPMKGHSHVYWYRQLPEEGLKFMVYLQKENIIDESGMPKERFSAEFPKEGPSILRIQQVVRGDSAAYFCASSPGTGGTYEQYFGPGTRLTVT.

This clonotype appeared a few times. The chain joins TRBV10-2 to TRBJ2-3; no definite D call. This CDR3 is built from 11 residues. V lost 2 bases and J lost 5, with 2 bases in between. Per germline, CDR1 WSHSY and CDR2 SAAADI. DNA of the CDR3: TGCGCCAGCAGTGAGAGAGATACGCAGTATTTT. As protein: CASSERDTQYF.

At least ten counts were recorded for this clonotype. The rearrangement links TRBV7-2 to TRBJ2-7, with D perhaps TRBD2 (5 bases). V was trimmed by 0 bases and J by 3 bases, leaving 6 bases between them. There are 13 residues in the CDR3. CDR1 is SGHTA and CDR2 is FQGNSA in the germline V gene. CDR3 loop: CASSLATNYEQYF. DNA of the CDR3: TGTGCCAGCAGCTTAGCGACTAACTACGAGCAGTACTTC.

This clonotype showed up just a few times. The chain carries TRBV11-2 and TRBJ1-2; TRBD1 is a possible D gene (5 bases). The CDR3 totals 14 residues. The V and J ends lost 3 bases and 8 bases respectively, with 16 bases between them. Germline V gene sequence: CDR1 SGHAT, CDR2 FQNNGV. CDR3 nucleotide sequence: TGTGCCAGCAGCTTGGACACGGCCCAGCGGGGCTACACCTTC. Translating gives CASSLDTAQRGYTF.

This chain uses TRBV25-1 with TRBJ1-1, with D perhaps matching TRBD1 (6 bases). Trimming shortened V by 6 bases and J by 5 bases, and 16 bases separated the two germline ends. The CDR3 runs 14 residues. Germline values: CDR1 MGHDK, CDR2 SYGVNS. CDR3 DNA sequence: TGTGCCAGCAGGACAGGAGGGACGGGGACTGAAGCTTTCTTT. Amino acid sequence: CASRTGGTGTEAFF. Complete variable domain (other parts from reference TRBV25-1 and TRBJ1-1): EADIYQTPRYLVIGTGKKITLECSQTMGHDKMYWYQQDPGMELHLIHYSYGVNSTEKGDLSSESTVSRIRTEHFPLTLESARPSHTSQYLCASRTGGTGTEAFFGQGTRLTVV.